This T cell receptor (beta chain) was recorded in a study of blood T cell repertoires in COVID-19 (TCRdb year 2020). Some background on the complete study: The collaborator samples originated in the United States, Italy and Spain and spanned the acute and convalescent phases of COVID-19. The dataset comprised deeply sampled blood TCRbeta repertoires from subjects exposed to, actively infected with, or recovered from COVID-19. The sample metadata nearly always contained a de-identified subject ID, COVID-19 status, age in years and sex. The repertoires were released in a freely available public database meant as a resource for research on the immune response to SARS-CoV-2. The material from the prospective study consisted of cDNA or gDNA derived from T cells, B-cell-depleted T cells, or PBMCs. Samples were obtained from the ongoing ImmuneRACE study (first 160 participants) and from 1,000 to 1,500 subjects provided by 6 global collaborators. Where available, HLA class I and class II types were taken from metadata supplied by the sample provider and were not determined by assay-based typing.

The collaborating institutions used their own protocols to collect whole blood in K2EDTA tubes. For TCRbeta analysis, collaborator samples were shipped as frozen whole blood, as isolated PBMCs, or as DNA extracted from either sample type. Overall results and qualifications from the work: The quantity of clinical and demographic metadata differed by source and by participant and was supplied without curation.

CDR1 and CDR2 are drawn from the germline V gene: SGHRS, YFSETQ. V loses 3 bases at its end and J loses 3 bases; junction bases beyond the gene matches: 6. CDR3 length: 15 amino acids, cysteine to phenylalanine. CDR3 DNA only is kept here, 45 bases in frame from base 1. To note about this clone: The antigen it binds to is not known. The record has no base qualities; no much larger clone is one base away.

TCRbeta CDR3 regions were amplified from genomic DNA using the immunoSEQ Assay, a bias-controlled multiplex PCR. Concerning the study's data processing: Nucleated cell counts per sample were estimated from amplification of reference gene primers within the assay. To quantify the absolute abundance of each unique TCRbeta CDR3 rearrangement, sequence reads were collapsed and filtered. Productive Simpson clonality was computed per sample as the square root of Simpson's diversity index over productive rearrangements. This immuneACCESS table, as held by TCRdb, lists in-frame sequences with V and J called but not all clones. Of the missing ones, under half trace to an unresolved V gene in checked studies; the others have no known cause. V and J calls and clone size come straight from that table; D and trimming were deduced from the DNA. The sample data list 42,000 or so clones, and 76% of these were observed just once. Jointly, the top ten make up around 27% of the sample.

This clonotype was sampled from an elderly man with acute or convalescent COVID-19. The chain links TRBV5-1 with TRBJ2-3, and 8 junctional nucleotides match TRBD2. What was sequenced was peripheral blood. Here the CDR3 is given as CASSSGLAVTDTQYF. DNA sequence: TGCGCCAGCAGCTCTGGACTAGCTGTGACAGATACGCAGTATTTT.